These 6 T cell receptor beta chains were all obtained from the same sample, sequenced in a study of beta chain features in type 1 diabetes. Study observations and caveats: Patients with Type 1 diabetes showed moderately but significantly shorter TCRB CDR3s in all four CD4+ subsets.

These receptors have no known antigen. Expressed TCRB transcripts got sequenced, as all isolated RNA was reverse transcribed. The protocol was immunoSEQ multiplex PCR, while the TCRdb copy is restricted to in-frame clones and leaves out a portion. The top ten hold 0.95% to 1.1% of the sample, which has hundreds of thousands of clones, approximately 10% seen once. The source material was central memory CD4+ T cells from blood. The source of these receptors is a man aged 25 to 40 with type 1 diabetes.

There are a few counts of this clone. The chain recombines TRBV19 with TRBJ1-1; D is perhaps TRBD1 (5 bases). Trimming removed 9 bases at V and 3 bases at J, with 11 bases between. The CDR3 consists of 12 residues. Germline-derived CDR1 and CDR2 are LNHDA and SQIVND (reference sequence). The CDR3 region has the DNA TGTGCCAGCGGGGCTCTGGACACTGAAGCTTTCTTT. Protein sequence: CASGALDTEAFF.

V is TRBV2 and J is TRBJ2-5; D call uncertain. The CDR3 extends over 13 amino acids. CDR1 and CDR2 (germline): SNHLY, FYNNEI. Trimming shortened V by 3 bases and J by 3 bases, and 8 bases separated the two germline ends. In DNA, the CDR3 is TGTGCCAGCAGTGATTACTACAAAGAGACCCAGTACTTC. It specifies CASSDYYKETQYF.

J is TRBJ1-2 and V is TRBV18, with D perhaps matching TRBD1 (6 bases). Germline V lookup: CDR1 KGHSH, CDR2 LQKENI. The CDR3 loop spans 14 amino acids. V was cut by 2 bases and J by 7 bases, with 14 bases left in between. The CDR3 DNA reads TGTGCCAGCTCACCATCGGCAGGGGATGTTGGCTACACCTTC. It yields the protein CASSPSAGDVGYTF.

The chain uses TRBV28 and TRBJ2-5; possibly TRBD2 for D (6 bases). Trimming pared 3 bases from V and 5 bases from J, leaving 16 bases between. Germline V gene lookup returns CDR1 MDHEN and CDR2 SYDVKM. The CDR3 has 15 amino acids. CDR3 nucleotide sequence: TGTGCCAGCAGTTTCACGCGGTCTGGGGGGGAGACCCAGTACTTC. Its protein product is CASSFTRSGGETQYF.

V is TRBV27 and J is TRBJ1-1, with a possible D match to TRBD1 (6 bases). The CDR3 covers 14 residues. Per germline, CDR1 MNHEY and CDR2 SMNVEV (reference sequence). Trimming shortened V by 2 bases and J by 5 bases, and 12 bases separated the two germline ends. CDR3 bases: TGTGCCAGCAGTTTAAAAGGGGGGAGTACTGAAGCTTTCTTT. Residues: CASSLKGGSTEAFF.

This clone has more than one count but fewer than ten. The sample holds other DNA sequences that translate to the same CDR3. The chain has TRBV4-1 and TRBJ2-1, with TRBD2 identical over 13 bases. The CDR3 spans 17 residues. The germline V gene has CDR1 MGHRA and CDR2 YSYEKL. The ends lost 0 bases at V and 5 bases at J; junction bases unmatched: 4. The CDR3 reads CASSQEGGLAGDNEQFF. The CDR3 nucleotides are TGCGCCAGCAGCCAAGAGGGTGGACTAGCGGGGGACAATGAGCAGTTCTTC.